These 29 T cell receptor beta chains originate from one sample sequenced in a study of cytomegalovirus exposure and HLA in healthy donors. The PCR used 60 Vbeta and 13 Jbeta primers. TCRdb's copy holds only in-frame clones and misses some; the assay was immunoSEQ multiplex PCR. The data hold over 140,000 clones, with approximately 84% observed a single time. The sequencing input was PBMCs. These receptors were obtained from a man in his thirties or forties in good health and CMV-seropositive.

The chain recombines TRBV6-6 with TRBJ2-3, with D possibly TRBD2 on 6 matching bases. This CDR3 spans 14 amino acids. The ends were cut back, 5 bases at V and 2 bases at J, with 11 bases in the middle. CDR1 is MNHNY, CDR2 SVGAGI, per germline (reference sequence). CDR3 DNA: TGTGCCAGCAGTACCCGGGACTCCACAGATACGCAGTATTTT. This sequence encodes CASSTRDSTDTQYF.

The chain uses TRBV7-9 and TRBJ2-1; perhaps TRBD2 as D (5 bases). Germline V lookup: CDR1 SEHNR, CDR2 FQNEAQ (reference sequence). V dropped 5 bases and J dropped 2 bases, with 10 bases sitting between them. The CDR3 has 14 amino acids. The CDR3: CASSPAGTYNEQFF. In DNA form, the CDR3 reads TGTGCCAGCAGCCCGGCCGGGACCTACAATGAGCAGTTCTTC.

The chain links TRBV2 to TRBJ2-2; TRBD2 agrees at 7 bases. Trimming took 7 bases from V and 0 from J; bases not matched to a gene: 5. The CDR3 length is 15 residues. Per the germline V gene, CDR1 is SNHLY and CDR2 is FYNNEI. CDR3 DNA sequence: TGTGCCAGCACCTCTAGCGGTACGAACACCGGGGAGCTGTTTTTT. It encodes CASTSSGTNTGELFF.

The V call is TRBV6-6, the J call TRBJ2-2, with a possible D match to TRBD1 (6 bases). This CDR3 is built from 14 residues. Per germline, CDR1 MNHNY and CDR2 SVGAGI (reference sequence). With 7 bases removed from V and 4 bases from J, the gap between germline ends came to 13 bases. The CDR3 spells CASTYLGGTGELFF. CDR3 DNA: TGTGCCAGCACCTACTTAGGGGGCACCGGGGAGCTGTTTTTT.

This chain joins TRBV25-1 and TRBJ2-5; D might be TRBD1 (6 bases). The V end lost 3 bases, the J end lost 1 base, and 6 bases lay between the germline ends. CDR3 size: 13 residues. Germline V CDR1 and CDR2: MGHDK, SYGVNS. The CDR3 here is CASSEDSQETQYF. CDR3 nucleotide sequence: TGTGCCAGCAGTGAGGACAGCCAAGAGACCCAGTACTTC.

This clone was recorded once. J is TRBJ2-5 and V is TRBV5-1; 15 bases fit TRBD2. There are 17 residues in the CDR3. V lost 0 bases and J lost 2; bases outside the gene matches: 2. The germline CDR1 and CDR2 sequences are SGHRS and YFSETQ. In DNA form, the CDR3 reads TGCGCCAGCAGCTTGGTTGGGACTAGCGGGGGGCAAGAGACCCAGTACTTC. The encoded protein is CASSLVGTSGGQETQYF.

The rearrangement uses TRBV9 and TRBJ1-2, with D unresolved. With 0 bases removed from V and 14 bases from J, the gap between germline ends came to 17 bases. The germline CDR1 and CDR2 sequences are SGDLS and YYNGEE. This CDR3 is 13 amino acids long. The CDR3 protein is CASSVGGYSLRTF. The CDR3 nucleotides read TGTGCCAGCAGCGTAGGAGGCTATTCTCTAAGGACCTTC. The full variable domain, completed using reference TRBV9 and TRBJ1-2, is DSGVTQTPKHLITATGQRVTLRCSPRSGDLSVYWYQQSLDQGLQFLIQYYNGEERAKGNILERFSAQQFPDLHSELNLSSLELGDSALYFCASSVGGYSLRTFGSGTRLTVV.

The rearrangement links TRBV5-1 to TRBJ2-3; D perhaps matches TRBD1 (5 bases). This CDR3 spans 13 amino acids. Looked up from germline, CDR1 is SGHRS and CDR2 is YFSETQ. Trimming took off 4 bases at V and 7 bases at J, with 13 bases between the two ends. The DNA for the CDR3 is TGCGCCAGCAGCGTAGCAGGGCTATATACGCAGTATTTT. Translation: CASSVAGLYTQYF.

The chain couples TRBV7-2 to TRBJ1-5; D gene unclear. Trimming removed 2 bases from V and 4 bases from J, with 12 bases in between. The length of the CDR3 is 15 residues. Germline loops: CDR1 SGHTA, CDR2 FQGNSA. The CDR3 DNA sequence: TGTGCCAGCAGCTTAAAACGGCAGGTAAATCAGCCCCAGCATTTT. It encodes CASSLKRQVNQPQHF.

The chain carries TRBV5-4 and TRBJ2-3; 7 bases fit TRBD2. V lost 5 bases to trimming and J lost 4 bases; unmatched junction nucleotides: 10. The length of the CDR3 is 15 residues. The germline CDR1 and CDR2 sequences are SGHNT and YYREEE (reference sequence). The CDR3 DNA reads as TGTGCCAGCAGTCGAACCCTAGCGGAGGCAGATACGCAGTATTTT. It translates to CASSRTLAEADTQYF.

The rearrangement links TRBV7-6 to TRBJ2-2, with 7 positions matching TRBD1. Germline V gene data show CDR1 as SGHVS and CDR2 as FNYEAQ. V was clipped by 4 bases and J by 4 bases; unmatched bases: 6. The CDR3 runs to 15 residues. For the CDR3, the DNA is TGTGCCAGCAGCTGGGACAGCCGCGGCACCGGGGAGCTGTTTTTT. This codes for CASSWDSRGTGELFF. Complete variable domain (other parts from reference TRBV7-6 and TRBJ2-2): GAGVSQSPRYKVTKRGQDVALRCDPISGHVSLYWYRQALGQGPEFLTYFNYEAQQDKSGLPNDRFSAERPEGSISTLTIQRTEQRDSAMYRCASSWDSRGTGELFFGEGSRLTVL.

This chain uses TRBV7-9 with TRBJ1-1; unclear D gene. The CDR3 consists of 13 residues. Germline V gene sequence: CDR1 SEHNR, CDR2 FQNEAQ (reference sequence). The ends were cut back, 1 base at V and 6 bases at J, with 9 bases in the middle. The CDR3 sequence is CASSLGGLPEAFF. The CDR3 DNA sequence: TGTGCCAGCAGCTTAGGAGGGTTACCTGAAGCTTTCTTT.

This clone was detected once. J is TRBJ1-1 and V is TRBV11-2; D may be TRBD1 (5 bases). The germline gives CDR1 SGHAT, CDR2 FQNNGV. The CDR3 sequence is 19 residues long. Deletions cut 0 bases from V and 1 base from J, with 21 bases between. CDR3: CASSLDMDARGIWNTEAFF. As DNA, the CDR3 is TGTGCCAGCAGCTTAGACATGGACGCGCGGGGGATTTGGAACACTGAAGCTTTCTTT.

The rearrangement links TRBV19 to TRBJ1-4; 9 positions match TRBD1. Trimming removed 2 bases from V and 4 bases from J; junction bases left unmatched: 8. This CDR3 is built from 17 residues. Germline CDR1 LNHDA, CDR2 SQIVND (reference sequence). As DNA, the CDR3 is TGTGCCAGTAGTATACGGACAGGGGCCTTCGTTAATGAAAAACTGTTTTTT. It is translated as CASSIRTGAFVNEKLFF.

About this clone itself: Other DNA sequences in the sample encode the same CDR3. The chain combines TRBV28 with TRBJ1-1; the D gene is possibly TRBD1 (6 bases). Germline V gene lookup returns CDR1 MDHEN and CDR2 SYDVKM. V lost 4 bases and J lost 0, with 15 bases in between. This CDR3 spans 16 amino acids. CDR3 region: CASSSPRQAMNTEAFF. CDR3 nucleotides: TGTGCCAGCAGTTCACCCCGACAGGCAATGAACACTGAAGCTTTCTTT. The complete variable domain, with remaining parts taken from reference TRBV28 and TRBJ1-1, reads DVKVTQSSRYLVKRTGEKVFLECVQDMDHENMFWYRQDPGLGLRLIYFSYDVKMKEKGDIPEGYSVSREKKERFSLILESASTNQTSMYLCASSSPRQAMNTEAFFGQGTRLTVV.

The CDR3 is CASEDSYGTDTQYF. The DNA for the CDR3 is TGTGCCAGCGAGGACAGTTACGGCACAGATACGCAGTATTTT. The chain employs TRBV19 and TRBJ2-3, with D possibly being TRBD1 (6 bases). The CDR3 covers 14 residues. Per the germline V gene, CDR1 is LNHDA and CDR2 is SQIVND (reference sequence). V was shortened by 9 bases and J by 1 base, with 14 bases between the two germline ends.

Points on this clone: This sample includes further DNA sequences coding for the same CDR3. The J gene is TRBJ1-2, the V gene TRBV5-4, with a possible D match to TRBD1 (6 bases). CDR3 size: 14 residues. Germline CDR1 SGHNT, CDR2 YYREEE (reference sequence). V was trimmed by 4 bases and J by 4 bases, leaving 14 bases between them. The CDR3 loop reads CASSLEQGPYGYTF. The CDR3 nucleotides are TGTGCCAGCAGCCTGGAACAGGGCCCCTATGGCTACACCTTC.

This chain connects TRBV28 to TRBJ1-3; possible D gene TRBD1, 5 bases. The V end lost 0 bases, the J end lost 0 bases, and 18 bases lay between the germline ends. Germline CDR1 reads MDHEN; CDR2 reads SYDVKM. There are 19 residues in the CDR3. CDR3 sequence reads: CASSLWSQGYMSSGNTIYF. CDR3 nucleotides: TGTGCCAGCAGTTTATGGAGCCAGGGATATATGAGCTCTGGAAACACCATATATTTT.

This clone occurred a few times. The chain's CDR3 is CASSQESLTNEKLFF. CDR3 in DNA: TGTGCCAGCAGCCAAGAATCCCTAACTAATGAAAAACTGTTTTTT. The chain joins TRBV4-2 to TRBJ1-4; no reliable D call. CDR1 and CDR2 from the germline V gene are LGHNA and YNFKEQ. The V end was cut by 0 bases, the J end by 1 base, with 6 bases between. CDR3 length: 15 amino acids.

This sequence joins TRBV5-1 and TRBJ2-1; no firm D call. This CDR3 contains 14 residues. Germline CDR1 SGHRS, CDR2 YFSETQ. V was clipped by 7 bases and J by 3 bases, with 14 bases between them. CDR3 sequence reads: CASSVGSYYNEQFF. The DNA of the CDR3 is TGCGCCAGCTCAGTGGGCAGCTACTACAATGAGCAGTTCTTC.

V usage is TRBV25-1 and J usage is TRBJ2-3, with D perhaps TRBD1 (6 bases). Trimming cost V 6 bases and J 5 bases, with 12 bases left between them. This CDR3 has 13 residues. Germline V gene data show CDR1 as MGHDK and CDR2 as SYGVNS. The CDR3 region is CASSVEQGDTQYF. The CDR3, as DNA: TGTGCCAGCAGCGTCGAACAGGGAGATACGCAGTATTTT.

The chain is built from TRBV7-9 and TRBJ1-2; TRBD1 agrees at 7 bases. Per germline, CDR1 SEHNR and CDR2 FQNEAQ (reference sequence). This CDR3 is built from 13 residues. With 4 bases clipped from V and 9 bases from J, the junction kept 8 bases outside the gene matches. CDR3 sequence: CASSSTGDSRYTF. The CDR3 coding sequence is TGTGCCAGCAGCTCCACAGGGGATAGTCGCTACACCTTC.

This clone turned up a few times. The chain has TRBV7-8 and TRBJ2-7; possibly TRBD1 for D (5 bases). Germline CDR1 is SGHVS and CDR2 is FQNEAQ. CDR3 length equals 15 residues. Trimming removed 4 bases at V and 3 bases at J, with 16 bases between. CDR3 bases: TGTGCCAGCAGCTACCTAGAGACAGCTCTCTACGAGCAGTACTTC. Amino acids: CASSYLETALYEQYF. Full variable domain (rest looked up from reference TRBV7-8 and TRBJ2-7): GAGVSQSPRYKVAKRGQDVALRCDPISGHVSLFWYQQALGQGPEFLTYFQNEAQLDKSGLPSDRFFAERPEGSVSTLKIQRTQQEDSAVYLCASSYLETALYEQYFGPGTRLTVT.

The V and J genes are TRBV2 and TRBJ2-1; 7 nucleotides match TRBD2. The CDR3 length is 19 residues. Germline trimming cut 2 bases from V and 9 bases from J; bases unmatched to any gene: 22. Germline V CDR1 and CDR2: SNHLY, FYNNEI. This CDR3 reads CASSERQRCVFRGVCEQFF. Written as DNA, the CDR3 is TGTGCCAGCAGTGAAAGGCAGCGCTGTGTCTTCCGGGGGGTGTGTGAGCAGTTCTTC.

V is TRBV30 and J is TRBJ1-2; no clear D gene. V dropped 1 base and J dropped 4 bases, with 10 bases sitting between them. CDR1 and CDR2 from the germline V gene are GTSNPN and SVGIG (reference sequence). This CDR3 is built from 13 residues. The CDR3: CAWSAEVGYGYTF. The CDR3 DNA is TGTGCCTGGAGTGCAGAGGTAGGCTATGGCTACACCTTC.

V gene TRBV6-5 combines with J gene TRBJ1-4; perhaps TRBD1 as D (6 bases). This CDR3 region has 14 residues. Trimming removed 8 bases at V and 1 base at J, with 11 bases between. Germline assignment: CDR1 MNHEY and CDR2 SVGAGI. CDR3 in amino acids: CASQGGGTNEKLFF. The CDR3 coding sequence is TGTGCCAGCCAAGGGGGTGGAACTAATGAAAAACTGTTTTTT.

The chain recombines TRBV19 with TRBJ2-1, with 12 bases lining up with TRBD1. Germline V CDR1 and CDR2: LNHDA, SQIVND (reference sequence). With V trimmed by 3 bases and J by 8 bases, 8 bases remained unmatched. The CDR3 is 16 residues long. The CDR3: CASSIRRDRGLHEQFF. The DNA of the CDR3 is TGTGCCAGTAGTATTCGCCGGGACAGGGGGCTCCATGAGCAGTTCTTC. The full variable domain, completed using reference TRBV19 and TRBJ2-1, is DGGITQSPKYLFRKEGQNVTLSCEQNLNHDAMYWYRQDPGQGLRLIYYSQIVNDFQKGDIAEGYSVSREKKESFPLTVTSAQKNPTAFYLCASSIRRDRGLHEQFFGPGTRLTVL.

The rearrangement links TRBV6-5 to TRBJ1-2; the match to TRBD1 covers 12 bases. CDR3 length equals 16 residues. CDR1 MNHEY and CDR2 SVGAGI come from the germline V gene. V was clipped by 0 bases and J by 8 bases; unmatched bases: 7. CDR3 nucleotide sequence: TGTGCCAGCAGTTACTCGGGACAGGGGGCGTTTTTGGGCTACACCTTC. As protein: CASSYSGQGAFLGYTF.

This clone occurred a few times. V usage is TRBV19 and J usage is TRBJ1-2, with TRBD1 as a possible D gene (6 bases). This CDR3 spans 16 amino acids. In germline, CDR1 is LNHDA, CDR2 SQIVND (reference sequence). The V end lost 6 bases, the J end lost 8 bases, and 25 bases lay between the germline ends. The CDR3 DNA is TGTGCCAGTAGGCAGTCCAATCGGCAGGGGATGTCGGGCTACACCTTC. It encodes CASRQSNRQGMSGYTF.